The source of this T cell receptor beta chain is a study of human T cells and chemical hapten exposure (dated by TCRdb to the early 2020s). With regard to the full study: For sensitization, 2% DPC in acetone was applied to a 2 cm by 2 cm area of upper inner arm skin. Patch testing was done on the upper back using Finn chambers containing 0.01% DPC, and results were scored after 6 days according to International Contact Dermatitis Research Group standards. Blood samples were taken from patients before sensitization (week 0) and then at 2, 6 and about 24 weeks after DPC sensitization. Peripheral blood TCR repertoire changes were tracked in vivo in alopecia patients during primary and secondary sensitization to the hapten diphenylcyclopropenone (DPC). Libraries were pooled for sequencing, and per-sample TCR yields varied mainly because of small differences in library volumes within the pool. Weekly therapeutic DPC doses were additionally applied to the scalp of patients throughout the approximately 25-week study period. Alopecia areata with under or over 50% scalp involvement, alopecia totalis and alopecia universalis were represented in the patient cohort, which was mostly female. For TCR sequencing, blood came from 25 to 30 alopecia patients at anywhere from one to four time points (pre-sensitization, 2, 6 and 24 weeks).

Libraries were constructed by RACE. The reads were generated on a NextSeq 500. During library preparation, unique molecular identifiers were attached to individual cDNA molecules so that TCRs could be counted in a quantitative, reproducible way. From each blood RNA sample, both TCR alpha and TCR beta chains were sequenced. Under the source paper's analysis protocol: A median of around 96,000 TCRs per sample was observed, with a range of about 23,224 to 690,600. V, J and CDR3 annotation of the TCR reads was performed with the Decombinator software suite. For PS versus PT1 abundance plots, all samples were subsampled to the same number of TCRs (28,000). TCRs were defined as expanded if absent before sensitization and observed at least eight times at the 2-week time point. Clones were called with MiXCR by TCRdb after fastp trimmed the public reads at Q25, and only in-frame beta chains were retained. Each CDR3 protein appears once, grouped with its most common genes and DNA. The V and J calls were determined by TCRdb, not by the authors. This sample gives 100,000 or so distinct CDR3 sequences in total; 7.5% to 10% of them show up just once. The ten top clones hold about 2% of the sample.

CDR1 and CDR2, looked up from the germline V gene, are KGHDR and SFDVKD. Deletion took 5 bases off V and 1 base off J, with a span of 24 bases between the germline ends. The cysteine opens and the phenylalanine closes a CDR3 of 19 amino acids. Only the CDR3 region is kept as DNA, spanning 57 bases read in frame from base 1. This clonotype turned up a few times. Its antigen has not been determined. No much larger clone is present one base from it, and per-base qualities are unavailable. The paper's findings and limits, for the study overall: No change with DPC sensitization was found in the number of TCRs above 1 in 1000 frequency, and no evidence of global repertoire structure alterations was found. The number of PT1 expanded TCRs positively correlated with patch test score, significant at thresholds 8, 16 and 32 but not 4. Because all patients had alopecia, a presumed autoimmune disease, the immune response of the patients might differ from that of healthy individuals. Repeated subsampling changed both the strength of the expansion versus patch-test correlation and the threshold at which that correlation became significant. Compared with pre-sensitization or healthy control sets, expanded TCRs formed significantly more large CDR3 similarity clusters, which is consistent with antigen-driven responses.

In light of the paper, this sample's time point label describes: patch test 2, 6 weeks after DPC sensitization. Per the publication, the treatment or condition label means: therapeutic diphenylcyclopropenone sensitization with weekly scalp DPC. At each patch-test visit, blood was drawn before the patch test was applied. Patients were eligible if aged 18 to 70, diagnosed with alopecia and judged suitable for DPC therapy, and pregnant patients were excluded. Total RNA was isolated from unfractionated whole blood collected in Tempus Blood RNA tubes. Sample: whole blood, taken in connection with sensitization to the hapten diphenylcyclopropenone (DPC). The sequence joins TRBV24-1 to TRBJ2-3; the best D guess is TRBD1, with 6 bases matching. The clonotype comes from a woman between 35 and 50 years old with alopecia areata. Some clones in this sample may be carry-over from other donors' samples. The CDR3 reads CATSVGILGDTIRTDTQYF. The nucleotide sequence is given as TGTGCCACCAGTGTAGGAATTCTAGGGGACACAATCCGCACAGATACGCAGTATTTT.